A selection of T cell receptor beta chains follows, all from one sample in a study of cytomegalovirus exposure and HLA in healthy donors. The method was immunoSEQ multiplex PCR; TCRdb's version includes in-frame clones alone and lacks a portion of them. The sample lists approximately 220,000 clones; over 70% were seen once. The sequencing input was PBMCs. The receptors originated from a boy aged 2 to 9 in good health and CMV-seronegative. CDR3s include the opening cysteine and the closing phenylalanine or tryptophan. Fields, in order: clone size, J gene, V gene, CDR3 length, CDR3 protein. Not every row has a clone size; where given, it reads once, few, many or a size class.

-	TRBJ1-5	TRBV6-1	14	CASNRDRGVEPQHF
-	TRBJ2-7	TRBV29-1	13	CSVVRGLTYEQYF
-	TRBJ2-1	TRBV27	15	CASSPGTSGYNEQFF
-	TRBJ1-5	TRBV30	15	CAWDRGGRSNQPQHF
-	TRBJ2-2	TRBV5-3	16	CARSLKGLGITGELFF
-	TRBJ2-1	TRBV11-1	16	CASRSPGLAAYNEQFF
few	TRBJ1-1	TRBV13	13	CASSARARGEAFF
-	TRBJ2-7	TRBV4-2	17	CASSLQKVDTGSYEQYF
few	TRBJ2-1	TRBV6-5	15	CASTRTSGEYNEQFF
few	TRBJ1-5	TRBV19	13	CASSPWGDQPQHF
once	TRBJ2-3	TRBV4-2	15	CASATGAGGSDTQYF
few	TRBJ2-1	TRBV5-4	16	CASSLSQGWGVDEQFF
-	TRBJ2-7	TRBV2	12	CASSVSLVVEYF
once	TRBJ2-5	TRBV2	14	CASSEASLQETQYF
few	TRBJ2-7	TRBV6-5	15	CASSYSKGAIGIEYF
-	TRBJ2-5	TRBV5-8	15	CASSPSLYSQETQYF
-	TRBJ2-6	TRBV6-6	12	CASEAGANVLTF
-	TRBJ2-7	TRBV4-1	14	CASSRGTGPYEQYF
few	TRBJ1-5	TRBV5-1	15	CASSLGTGGNQPQHF
-	TRBJ2-3	TRBV30	15	CAWDTGQGARDTQYF
-	TRBJ2-7	TRBV7-9	14	CASSLRTGDYEQYF
once	TRBJ2-3	TRBV18	18	CASSQDPSGPQSTDTQYF
-	TRBJ2-7	TRBV6-1	19	CASSELVAWGLAGSYEQYF
-	TRBJ1-1	TRBV7-9	15	CASSPRTGWNTEAFF
-	TRBJ1-1	TRBV7-8	15	CASSSDPGGGTEAFF
-	TRBJ2-1	TRBV21-1	12	CASPDTYNEQFF
-	TRBJ2-3	TRBV13	14	CASTKPLSLDTQYF
-	TRBJ2-1	TRBV6-1	15	CASIPLARAYNEQFF
-	TRBJ1-2	TRBV2	14	CASSLLGQGHGYTF
-	TRBJ2-1	TRBV27	14	CASSLRGAQIGQFF
-	TRBJ1-5	TRBV19	15	CASSILLDSNQPQHF
-	TRBJ2-2	TRBV5-4	12	CASSLDSGELFF
-	TRBJ1-4	TRBV20-1	11	CSARGWEKLFF
-	TRBJ2-7	TRBV7-9	12	CSSSLLVDEQYF
-	TRBJ1-1	TRBV27	13	CASSSRQDPWAFF
once	TRBJ1-1	TRBV7-9	12	CASSRHNTEAFF
-	TRBJ1-1	TRBV18	16	CASSPNRGHLNTEAFF
-	TRBJ2-5	TRBV11-3	16	CASSPGGLAGKETQYF
-	TRBJ1-1	TRBV5-5	15	CASSASGTGNTEAFF
-	TRBJ2-2	TRBV30	13	CACSPGNTGELFF
-	TRBJ1-1	TRBV27	16	CASSSPGQGMNTEAFF
-	-	TRBV7-9	14	CASSLGAGIYEQYF